A selection of T cell receptor beta chains follows, all from one sample in a study of cytotoxic CD8 clonotypes in ibrutinib-treated CLL. Clones were read by immunoSEQ multiplex PCR, and TCRdb kept only the in-frame ones, dropping some. The sample includes tens of thousands of clones, roughly 58% of them seen just once. Source: PBMCs, taken at disease progression, from a patient treated with ibrutinib. The receptors were gathered from a human donor with chronic lymphocytic leukemia. The CDR3 runs from the conserved cysteine through the conserved F or W. D genes are given only for firm matches. Clone size is not always given. Where it is, it says once, few, many or a class for expanded clones.

d_call clone_size j_call v_call cdr3_aa cdr3_nt
. . TRBJ2-6 TRBV2 CASSVGANVLTF TGTGCCAGCAGTGTTGGGGCCAACGTCCTGACTTTC
. . TRBJ2-1 TRBV19 CASSAQGKLLNEQFF TGTGCCAGTAGTGCACAGGGAAAACTTCTCAATGAGCAGTTCTTC
. few TRBJ2-1 TRBV7-9 CASSLVPGAGNEQFF TGTGCCAGCAGCTTAGTGCCAGGGGCGGGCAATGAGCAGTTCTTC
. . TRBJ2-3 TRBV7-2 CASSYYTDTQYF TGTGCCAGCAGCTATTACACAGATACGCAGTATTTT
. . TRBJ2-1 TRBV2 CASSVPPSRGGGYNEQFF TGTGCCAGCAGTGTTCCTCCTTCCAGGGGTGGCGGCTACAATGAGCAGTTCTTC
. . TRBJ1-1 TRBV6-5 CASSYSGVAEAFF TGTGCCAGCAGTTACTCGGGGGTGGCTGAAGCTTTCTTT
. . TRBJ2-1 TRBV20-1 CSAPGANEQFF TGCAGTGCCCCAGGGGCCAATGAGCAGTTCTTC
. . TRBJ1-2 TRBV7-2 CASSRWGEYGYTF TGTGCCAGCAGCCGCTGGGGGGAATATGGCTACACCTTC
. . TRBJ1-5 TRBV30 CAWSVRGNQPQHF TGTGCCTGGAGTGTACGCGGGAATCAGCCCCAGCATTTT
. . TRBJ2-3 TRBV11-3 CASSSGEFGTDTQYF TGTGCCAGCAGCTCCGGGGAGTTTGGCACAGATACGCAGTATTTT
TRBD2 few TRBJ2-7 TRBV4-2 CASSPGLAGGTYEQYF TGTGCCAGCAGCCCCGGACTAGCGGGGGGGACCTACGAGCAGTACTTC
TRBD2 . TRBJ2-2 TRBV9 CASSVAGGDTGELFF TGTGCCAGCAGCGTAGCGGGAGGGGACACCGGGGAGCTGTTTTTT
TRBD2 . TRBJ2-7 TRBV27 CASSPREGSGEQYF TGTGCCAGCAGTCCCCGGGAGGGTTCAGGCGAGCAGTACTTC
TRBD1 . TRBJ2-7 TRBV27 CASRTGVYEQYF TGTGCCAGCAGGACAGGGGTCTACGAGCAGTACTTC
. . TRBJ1-1 TRBV11-3 CASSPGRGEAFF TGTGCCAGCAGCCCAGGGCGGGGGGAAGCTTTCTTT
TRBD2 . TRBJ2-3 TRBV5-1 CASNLGASGRVADTQYF TGCGCCAGCAACCTCGGGGCTAGCGGGAGGGTGGCAGATACGCAGTATTTT
TRBD2 . TRBJ2-7 TRBV30 CAWSRITSGGTGEQYF TGTGCCTGGAGTCGAATCACTAGCGGGGGGACCGGGGAGCAGTACTTC